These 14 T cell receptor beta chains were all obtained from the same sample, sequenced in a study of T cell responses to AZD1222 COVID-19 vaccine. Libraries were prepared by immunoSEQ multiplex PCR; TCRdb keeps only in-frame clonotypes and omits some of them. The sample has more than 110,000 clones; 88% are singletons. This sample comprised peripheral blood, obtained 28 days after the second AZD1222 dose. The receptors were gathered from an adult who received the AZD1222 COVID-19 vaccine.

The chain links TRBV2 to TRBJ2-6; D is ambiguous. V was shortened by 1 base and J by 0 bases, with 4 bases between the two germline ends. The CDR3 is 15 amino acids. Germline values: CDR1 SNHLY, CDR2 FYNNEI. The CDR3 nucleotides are TGTGCCAGCAGTGAAGATCGCTCTGGGGCCAACGTCCTGACTTTC. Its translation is CASSEDRSGANVLTF.

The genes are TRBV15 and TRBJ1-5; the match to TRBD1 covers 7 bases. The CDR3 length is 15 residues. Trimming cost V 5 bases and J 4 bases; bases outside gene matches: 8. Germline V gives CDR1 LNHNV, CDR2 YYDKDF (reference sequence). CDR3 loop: CATSERRDRNQPQHF. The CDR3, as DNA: TGTGCCACCAGCGAGAGGAGGGACAGAAATCAGCCCCAGCATTTT.

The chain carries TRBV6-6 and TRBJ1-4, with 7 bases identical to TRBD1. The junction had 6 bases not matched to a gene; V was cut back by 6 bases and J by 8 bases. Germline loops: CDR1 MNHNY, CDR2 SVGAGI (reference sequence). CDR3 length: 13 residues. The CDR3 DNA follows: TGTGCCAGCAGCCAGGGGGTACGGGAAAAACTGTTTTTT. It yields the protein CASSQGVREKLFF.

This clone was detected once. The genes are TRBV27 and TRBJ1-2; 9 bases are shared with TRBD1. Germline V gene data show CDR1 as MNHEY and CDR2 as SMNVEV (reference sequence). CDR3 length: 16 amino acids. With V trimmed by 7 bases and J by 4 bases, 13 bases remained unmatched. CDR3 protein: CASTRLNRGHSYGYTF. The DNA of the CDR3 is TGTGCCAGCACTCGGCTAAACAGGGGGCATAGCTATGGCTACACCTTC.

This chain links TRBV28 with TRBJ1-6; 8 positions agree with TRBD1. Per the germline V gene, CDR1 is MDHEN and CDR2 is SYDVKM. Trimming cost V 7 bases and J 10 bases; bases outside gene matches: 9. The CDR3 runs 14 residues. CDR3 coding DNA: TGTGCCAGCATCGGACAGGGTGATCGGTCACCCCTCCACTTT. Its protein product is CASIGQGDRSPLHF.

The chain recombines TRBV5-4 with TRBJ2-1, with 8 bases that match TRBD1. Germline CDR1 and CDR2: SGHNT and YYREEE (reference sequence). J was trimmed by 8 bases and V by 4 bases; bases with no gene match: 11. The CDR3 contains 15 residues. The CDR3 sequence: CASSRTGQGLYEQFF. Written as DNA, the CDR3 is TGTGCCAGCAGCCGGACTGGACAGGGATTGTATGAGCAGTTCTTC.

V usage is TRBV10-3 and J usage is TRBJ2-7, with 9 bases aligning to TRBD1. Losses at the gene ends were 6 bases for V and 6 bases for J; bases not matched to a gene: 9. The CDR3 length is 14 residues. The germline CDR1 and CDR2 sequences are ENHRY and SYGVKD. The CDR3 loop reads CAIRSSGQGGEQYF. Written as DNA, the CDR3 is TGTGCCATCAGATCCTCGGGACAGGGTGGCGAGCAGTACTTC.

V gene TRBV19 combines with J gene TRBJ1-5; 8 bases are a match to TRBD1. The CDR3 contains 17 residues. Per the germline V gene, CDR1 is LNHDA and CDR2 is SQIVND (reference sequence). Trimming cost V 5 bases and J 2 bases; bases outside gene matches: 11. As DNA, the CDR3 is TGTGCCAGTAGTGACCTTGACAGGGGTGGAGGCAATCAGCCCCAGCATTTT. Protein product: CASSDLDRGGGNQPQHF.

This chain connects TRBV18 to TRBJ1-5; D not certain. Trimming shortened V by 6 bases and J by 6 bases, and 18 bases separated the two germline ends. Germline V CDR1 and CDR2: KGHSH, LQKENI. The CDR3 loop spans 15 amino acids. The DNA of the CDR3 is TGTGCCAGCTCCCCTGGTGCAGGAGGAGGTCAGCCCCAGCATTTT. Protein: CASSPGAGGGQPQHF.

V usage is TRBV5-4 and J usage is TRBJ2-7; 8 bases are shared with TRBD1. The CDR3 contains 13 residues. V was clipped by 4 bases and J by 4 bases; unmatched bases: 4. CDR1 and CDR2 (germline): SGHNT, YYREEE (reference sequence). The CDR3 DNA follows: TGTGCCAGCAGCCCAGGGGGCGGGTACGAGCAGTACTTC. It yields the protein CASSPGGGYEQYF.

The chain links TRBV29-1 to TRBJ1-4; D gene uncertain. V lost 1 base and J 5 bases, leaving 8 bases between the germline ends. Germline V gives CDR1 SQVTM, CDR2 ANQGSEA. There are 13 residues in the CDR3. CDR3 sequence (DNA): TGCAGCGTTGAAGGGACGGAGAATGAAAAACTGTTTTTT. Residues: CSVEGTENEKLFF.

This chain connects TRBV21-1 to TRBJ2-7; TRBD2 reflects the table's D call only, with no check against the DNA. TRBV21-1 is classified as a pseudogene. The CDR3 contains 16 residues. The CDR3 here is CASSSLGRPGLGEQYF. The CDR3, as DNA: TGTGCCAGCAGCTCCCTGGGGAGGCCGGGTCTGGGCGAGCAGTACTTC.

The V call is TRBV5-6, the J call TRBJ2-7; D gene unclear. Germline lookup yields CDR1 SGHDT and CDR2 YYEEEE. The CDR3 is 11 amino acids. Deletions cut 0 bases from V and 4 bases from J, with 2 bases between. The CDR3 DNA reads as TGTGCCAGCAGCTTGGTTTACGAGCAGTACTTC. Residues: CASSLVYEQYF.

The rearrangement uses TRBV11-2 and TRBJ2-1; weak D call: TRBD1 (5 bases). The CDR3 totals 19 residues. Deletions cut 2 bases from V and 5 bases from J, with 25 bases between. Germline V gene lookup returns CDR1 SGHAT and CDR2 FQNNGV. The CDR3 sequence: CASSLMSPRVQDPHNEQFF. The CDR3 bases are TGTGCCAGCAGCTTAATGTCGCCAAGGGTACAGGACCCACACAATGAGCAGTTCTTC. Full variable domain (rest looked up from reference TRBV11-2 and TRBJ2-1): EAGVAQSPRYKIIEKRQSVAFWCNPISGHATLYWYQQILGQGPKLLIQFQNNGVVDDSQLPKDRFSAERLKGVDSTLKIQPAKLEDSAVYLCASSLMSPRVQDPHNEQFFGPGTRLTVL.